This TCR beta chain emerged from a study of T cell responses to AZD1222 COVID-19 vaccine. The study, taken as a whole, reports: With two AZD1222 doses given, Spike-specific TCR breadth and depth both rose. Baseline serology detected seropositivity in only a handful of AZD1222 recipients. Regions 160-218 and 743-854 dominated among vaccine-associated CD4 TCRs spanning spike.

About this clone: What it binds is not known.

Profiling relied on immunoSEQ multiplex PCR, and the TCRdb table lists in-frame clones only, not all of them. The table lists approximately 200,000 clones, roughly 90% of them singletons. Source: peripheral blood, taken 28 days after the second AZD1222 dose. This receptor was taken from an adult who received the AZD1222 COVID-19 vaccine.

The CDR3 DNA reads TGTGCCAGCAGTTTCGCCGGACTAGCGGCCAACACCGGGGAGCTGTTTTTT. It codes for CASSFAGLAANTGELFF. The V gene is TRBV28, the J gene TRBJ2-2, with 10 bases matching TRBD2. The CDR3 covers 17 residues. From germline, CDR1 is MDHEN and CDR2 SYDVKM. With V trimmed by 3 bases and J by 2 bases, 6 bases remained unmatched.